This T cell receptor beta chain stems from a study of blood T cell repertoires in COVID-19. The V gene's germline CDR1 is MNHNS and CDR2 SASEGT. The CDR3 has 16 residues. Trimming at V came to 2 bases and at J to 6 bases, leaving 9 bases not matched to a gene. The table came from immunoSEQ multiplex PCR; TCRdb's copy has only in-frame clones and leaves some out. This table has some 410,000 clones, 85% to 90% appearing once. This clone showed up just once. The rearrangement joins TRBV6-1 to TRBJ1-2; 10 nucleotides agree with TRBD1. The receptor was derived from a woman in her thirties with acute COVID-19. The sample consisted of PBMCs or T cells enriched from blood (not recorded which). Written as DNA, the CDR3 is TGTGCCAGCAGTGAACTAGGAGACAGGGGGCAAAATGGCTACACCTTC. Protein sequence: CASSELGDRGQNGYTF.